The 9 T cell receptor beta chains below all came from one sample that was sequenced in a study of PD-1 blockade in classical Hodgkin lymphoma. The repertoire was sequenced with immunoSEQ multiplex PCR; TCRdb's copy has only in-frame clones and lacks some. Seen here are 5,000 to 6,000 clones, over 65% observed once, and the top ten hold 10%. Each patient's relapse followed autologous stem cell transplantation, and brentuximab vedotin exposure varied. After thawing, PBMCs were subjected to magnetic negative selection to isolate CD8+ T cells. The specimen was CD8+ T cells from blood, collected at baseline. The receptors derive from a human donor with classical Hodgkin lymphoma.

V usage is TRBV21-1 and J usage is TRBJ1-2; TRBD1 is the table's D call, not checked against the DNA. TRBV21-1 is marked as a pseudogene. This CDR3 region has 17 residues. The CDR3 spells CASSKDLQGAHHLGYTF. The CDR3 DNA sequence: TGTGCCAGCAGCAAAGATTTGCAGGGGGCTCACCATCTTGGCTACACCTTC.

This chain connects TRBV7-9 to TRBJ1-1; 8 bases match TRBD1. Germline lookup yields CDR1 SEHNR and CDR2 FQNEAQ (reference sequence). V lost 1 base, J lost 1 base, and 2 bases stayed unmatched. This CDR3 spans 15 amino acids. CDR3 sequence (DNA): TGTGCCAGCAGCTTAGAAGGGACAGGGAACACTGAAGCTTTCTTT. This translates into CASSLEGTGNTEAFF.

The J gene is TRBJ1-1, the V gene TRBV7-9, with D possibly being TRBD1 (5 bases). This CDR3 contains 17 residues. Deletions cut 1 base from V and 3 bases from J, with 18 bases between. Germline V gene sequence: CDR1 SEHNR, CDR2 FQNEAQ (reference sequence). CDR3 bases: TGTGCCAGCAGCTTAGGGGGGAGTAAGGTAGGGGACACTGAAGCTTTCTTT. Translated: CASSLGGSKVGDTEAFF.

The CDR3 DNA sequence: TGTGCCAGCAGCTACCAAAACACGACAGGGTTGGAAACTGAAGCTTTCTTT. The encoded protein is CASSYQNTTGLETEAFF. V and J are TRBV7-9 and TRBJ1-1; 7 bases match TRBD1. Germline V gene lookup returns CDR1 SEHNR and CDR2 FQNEAQ (reference sequence). J gave up 5 bases and V 4 bases, and 16 bases lay outside the gene matches. This CDR3 has 17 residues.

V and J are TRBV19 and TRBJ1-1; no definite D call. V was pared by 6 bases and J by 5 bases, with 13 bases between. The V gene's germline CDR1 is LNHDA and CDR2 SQIVND (reference sequence). CDR3 size: 13 residues. In DNA, the CDR3 is TGTGCCAGTAGACTTGGTCTCATGACTGAAGCTTTCTTT. This codes for CASRLGLMTEAFF.

This chain connects TRBV15 to TRBJ2-7; D perhaps matches TRBD1 (7 bases). CDR1 LNHNV and CDR2 YYDKDF come from the germline V gene (reference sequence). There are 15 residues in the CDR3. Trimming took 4 bases from V and 3 from J, leaving 16 bases between them. CDR3 coding DNA: TGTGCCACCAGCAAGGGCGGGACAGCAAACTACGAGCAGTACTTC. Amino acids: CATSKGGTANYEQYF.

V usage is TRBV4-3 and J usage is TRBJ1-6; 8 bases fit TRBD1. V lost 10 bases, J lost 9 bases, and 20 bases stayed unmatched. Germline-derived CDR1 and CDR2 are LGHNA and YSLEER. There are 17 residues in the CDR3. In DNA form, the CDR3 reads TGCGCCACCCCCCGGGCCCGCGGACAGGGTTATGGTTCACCCCTCCACTTT. Its protein is CATPRARGQGYGSPLHF.

This clone showed up just a few times. The rearrangement uses TRBV4-3 and TRBJ1-1; no firm D call. The V end was cut by 0 bases, the J end by 8 bases, with 13 bases between. The CDR3 is 14 residues long. Germline V gives CDR1 LGHNA, CDR2 YSLEER. The CDR3 loop reads CASSQDLWKGEAFF. The DNA of the CDR3 is TGCGCCAGCAGCCAAGATTTGTGGAAAGGGGAAGCTTTCTTT.

The chain combines TRBV11-2 with TRBJ2-7; tentatively, D is TRBD2 (5 bases). Germline values: CDR1 SGHAT, CDR2 FQNNGV. With 5 bases removed from V and 0 bases from J, the gap between germline ends came to 14 bases. CDR3 size: 15 residues. CDR3 in DNA: TGTGCCAGCAGCCCCGGGATCTGGGGCTCCTACGAGCAGTACTTC. This encodes CASSPGIWGSYEQYF.